These 4 T cell receptor beta chains share one sample of origin, sequenced in a study of cytomegalovirus exposure and HLA in healthy donors. PCR involved 60 Vbeta and 13 Jbeta primers. Profiled with immunoSEQ multiplex PCR; TCRdb holds only in-frame clones, not every one. The data hold under 150,000 clones, with approximately 82% observed a single time. Sequenced: PBMCs. These receptors all come from a man in his forties or fifties in good health and CMV-seronegative.

V is TRBV7-9 and J is TRBJ1-2; TRBD1 might be the D (6 bases). Trimming cost V 5 bases and J 1 base, with 11 bases left between them. CDR1 and CDR2 from the germline V gene are SEHNR and FQNEAQ (reference sequence). The CDR3 runs to 14 residues. CDR3 coding DNA: TGTGCCAGCAGCGTGGGACAAGTTAACTATGGCTACACCTTC. It is translated as CASSVGQVNYGYTF.

V and J are TRBV9 and TRBJ2-7, with 8 positions matching TRBD2. The trim removed 4 bases at V and 6 bases at J, leaving 12 bases unmatched. The CDR3 spans 15 residues. The V gene's germline CDR1 is SGDLS and CDR2 YYNGEE. CDR3 amino acids: CASSPGVGLEAEQYF. As DNA, the CDR3 is TGTGCCAGCAGCCCTGGGGTGGGACTAGAAGCCGAGCAGTACTTC.

The sample holds one count of this clone. The chain uses TRBV13 and TRBJ2-1; 11 bases agree with TRBD2. The CDR3 runs 16 residues. V shed 5 bases and J 8 bases; nucleotides not matched to a gene: 11. Germline V gene data show CDR1 as PRHDT and CDR2 as FYEKMQ (reference sequence). The CDR3 DNA reads as TGTGCCAGCAGCATCCCGGCTAGCGGGGGGAGCGATGAGCAGTTCTTC. Its protein is CASSIPASGGSDEQFF.

The rearrangement links TRBV4-1 to TRBJ2-2, with D possibly matching TRBD2 (6 bases). The CDR3 has 16 amino acids. Trimming removed 4 bases at V and 6 bases at J, with 18 bases between. Germline loops: CDR1 MGHRA, CDR2 YSYEKL. CDR3 protein: CASSRPLAGRPGELFF. The CDR3, as DNA: TGCGCCAGCAGCCGACCACTGGCGGGGAGGCCCGGGGAGCTGTTTTTT.